The clone carrying this T cell receptor beta chain was counted between two and nine times. Its antigen is unidentified. Germline V CDR1 and CDR2: SGHRS, YFSETQ. Deletions cut 0 bases from V and 0 bases from J, with 9 bases between. This CDR3 comprises 15 residues. Template switching added a universal primer site, and cDNA bore unique molecular identifiers. TCRdb re-analysed the 5' RACE reads in MiXCR, keeping a single row per CDR3 protein. The sample holds more than 350,000 distinct CDR3 sequences, 7% to 9.5% seen once. These data belong to a study of identical twins. Study-level results: Model-predicted out-of-frame TCR alpha sharing fell below observed values in monozygotic twins. Potential partial confounding of zero-insertion analyses by invariant MAIT and iNKT cells was noted.

V and J are TRBV5-1 and TRBJ1-1; D remains unclear. Sequencing was performed on naive T cells sorted from blood. The sequence derives from a woman in her fifties or sixties in good health. The chain's CDR3 is CASSLVSRMNTEAFF. The CDR3 nucleotides are TGCGCCAGCAGCTTGGTTTCCAGAATGAACACTGAAGCTTTCTTT.